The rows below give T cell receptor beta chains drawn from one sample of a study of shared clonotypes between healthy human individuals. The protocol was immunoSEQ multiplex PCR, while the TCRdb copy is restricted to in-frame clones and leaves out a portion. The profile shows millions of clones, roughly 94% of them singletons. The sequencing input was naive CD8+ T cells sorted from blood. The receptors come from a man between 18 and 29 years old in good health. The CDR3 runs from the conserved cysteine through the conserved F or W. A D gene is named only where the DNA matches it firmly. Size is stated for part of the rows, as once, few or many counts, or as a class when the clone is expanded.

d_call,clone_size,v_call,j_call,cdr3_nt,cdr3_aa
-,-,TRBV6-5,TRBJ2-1,TGTGCCAGCAGTTACTCGTTAGGGCCCTACAATGAGCAGTTCTTC,CASSYSLGPYNEQFF
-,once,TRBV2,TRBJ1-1,TGTGCCAGCAGTGAAGCGGGCGGCTATTCGAACACTGAAGCTTTCTTT,CASSEAGGYSNTEAFF
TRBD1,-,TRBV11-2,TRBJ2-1,TGTGCCAGCAGCCACGGGACAGGGTTGAATTCGATCAATGAGCAGTTCTTC,CASSHGTGLNSINEQFF
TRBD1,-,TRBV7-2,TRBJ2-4,TGTGCCAGCAGCCGGACAGGGGAGAACATTCAGTACTTC,CASSRTGENIQYF
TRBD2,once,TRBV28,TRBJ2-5,TGTGCCAGCAGCCCTTTGGGGGGGATAGAAGAGACCCAGTACTTC,CASSPLGGIEETQYF
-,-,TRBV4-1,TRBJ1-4,TGCGCCAGCAGCCAAGGAGAGGGAAGTGAAAAACTGTTTTTT,CASSQGEGSEKLFF
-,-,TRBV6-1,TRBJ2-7,TGTGCCAGCAGTGAACTCCCAGCCGCACACGAGCAGTACTTC,CASSELPAAHEQYF
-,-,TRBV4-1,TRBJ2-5,TGCGCCAGCAGACGGCTGCTAGGCTTTCAAGAGACCCAGTACTTC,CASRRLLGFQETQYF
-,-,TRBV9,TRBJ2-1,TGTGCCAGCAGCGCCCTAGCGAATGAGCAGTTCTTC,CASSALANEQFF
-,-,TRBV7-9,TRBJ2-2,TGTGCCAGCAGCTTATTCGTGGGAGGTACCCCCGGGGAGCTGTTTTTT,CASSLFVGGTPGELFF
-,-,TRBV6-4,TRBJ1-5,TGTGCCAGCAGTGACGCGAATCATCAGCCCCAGCATTTT,CASSDANHQPQHF
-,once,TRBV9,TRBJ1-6,TGTGCCAGCAGCCCCTGGGACCGAAGGTGGAATTCACCCCTCCACTTT,CASSPWDRRWNSPLHF
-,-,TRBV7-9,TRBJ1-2,TGTGCCAGCAGCTTAGTTTCTGGGCTGCAAGGCTACACCTTC,CASSLVSGLQGYTF
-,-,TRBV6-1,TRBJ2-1,TGTGCCAGCAGTGAAGACAATGAGCAGTTCTTC,CASSEDNEQFF
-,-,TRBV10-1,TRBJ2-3,TGCGCCAGCAGTGACTACGTGGCAGATACGCAGTATTTT,CASSDYVADTQYF
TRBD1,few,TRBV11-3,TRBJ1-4,TGTGCCAGCAGCTTCAACGACAGGGGTAGAGGGTCAACTAATGAAAAACTGTTTTTT,CASSFNDRGRGSTNEKLFF
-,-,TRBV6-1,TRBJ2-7,TGTGCCAGCAGTGCGGCGGGGTCCTACGAGCAGTACTTC,CASSAAGSYEQYF
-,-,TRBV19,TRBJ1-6,TGTGCCAGTAGTACCCGACTCAGCTCCTATAATTCACCCCTCCACTTT,CASSTRLSSYNSPLHF
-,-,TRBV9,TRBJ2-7,TGTGCCAGCAGCGTAGGGGCTAGCGCGGAGGAGCAGTACTTC,CASSVGASAEEQYF
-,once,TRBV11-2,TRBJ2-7,TGTGCCAGCAGCTCCTTAGGGGGAGACACACTCCTATCCTACGAGCAGTACTTC,CASSSLGGDTLLSYEQYF
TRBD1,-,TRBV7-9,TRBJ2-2,TGTGCCAGCAGCTTTTCCGGGACAGCGAACACCGGGGAGCTGTTTTTT,CASSFSGTANTGELFF
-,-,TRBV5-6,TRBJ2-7,TGTGCCAGCAGCTTAGACAGGAATCCCCACGAGCAGTACTTC,CASSLDRNPHEQYF
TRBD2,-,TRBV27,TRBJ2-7,TGTGCCAGCAGTTCCGGGGGGGATAGATACGAGCAGTACTTC,CASSSGGDRYEQYF
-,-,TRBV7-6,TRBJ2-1,TGTGCCAGCAGCTTAGACCCCGGGCCTCTCCCGGTCAATGAGCAGTTCTTC,CASSLDPGPLPVNEQFF
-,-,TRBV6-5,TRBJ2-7,TGTGCCTGTGGCCCGGGGTCCTACGAGCAGTACTTC,CACGPGSYEQYF
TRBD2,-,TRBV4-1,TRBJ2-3,TGCGCCAGCAGCCAAGGGGTGGCGGGGGGTTTAGATACGCAGTATTTT,CASSQGVAGGLDTQYF
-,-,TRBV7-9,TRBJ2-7,TGTGCCAGCAGCTTAGTCCGGACGGGGACCTACGAGCAGTACTTC,CASSLVRTGTYEQYF
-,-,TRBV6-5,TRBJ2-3,TGTGCCAGCAGTCGAATTAGCACAGATACGCAGTATTTT,CASSRISTDTQYF
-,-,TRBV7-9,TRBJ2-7,TGTGCCAGCAGCAGCCCCTCCTACGGGGGCAGAGGGTACGAGCAGTACTTC,CASSSPSYGGRGYEQYF
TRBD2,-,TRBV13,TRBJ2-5,TGTGCCAGCGCAATTTCGGGGGAGGGGATTGAGACCCAGTACTTC,CASAISGEGIETQYF
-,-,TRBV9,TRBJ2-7,TGTGCCAGCAGCCCCACTAAACAGCCTTTGGCCCTTCAGTACTTC,CASSPTKQPLALQYF
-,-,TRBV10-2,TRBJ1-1,TGCGCCAGCAGTGAGTTTACTCCCACTGAAGCTTTCTTT,CASSEFTPTEAFF
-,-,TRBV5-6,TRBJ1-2,TGTGCCAGCAGCTTGCCCGGGACATTATATGGCTACACCTTC,CASSLPGTLYGYTF
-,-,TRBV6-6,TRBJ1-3,TGTGCCAGCAGCTTCATGACGGGACCGATAAACACCATATATTTT,CASSFMTGPINTIYF
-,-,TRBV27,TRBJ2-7,TGTGCCAGCAGTTTTACGGGCAGCTCCTACGAGCAGTACTTC,CASSFTGSSYEQYF
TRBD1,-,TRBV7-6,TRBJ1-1,TGTGCCAGCAGCGACCCGGGGACAGGAGACACTGAAGCTTTCTTT,CASSDPGTGDTEAFF
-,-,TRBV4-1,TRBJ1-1,TGCGCCAGCAGCCGCCAGGAGAACACTGAAGCTTTCTTT,CASSRQENTEAFF
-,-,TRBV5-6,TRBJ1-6,TGTGCCAGCAGCTTGGTGGTGGAGTATAATTCACCCCTCCACTTT,CASSLVVEYNSPLHF
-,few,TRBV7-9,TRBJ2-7,TGTGCCAGCAGCTTAGGACATTCCTCCTACGAGCAGTACTTC,CASSLGHSSYEQYF
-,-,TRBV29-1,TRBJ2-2,TGCACCGGAACAGCGAACACCGGGGAGCTGTTTTTT,CTGTANTGELFF
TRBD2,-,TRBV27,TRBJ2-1,TGTGCCAGCAGTTCCTCGGGACTAGCGTATCGCAATGAGCAGTTCTTC,CASSSSGLAYRNEQFF
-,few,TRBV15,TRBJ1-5,TGTGCCACCAGCAGGAAGGGAGGGGTTAGCAATCAGCCCCAGCATTTT,CATSRKGGVSNQPQHF
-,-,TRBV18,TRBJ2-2,TGTGCCAGCTCACCCGTCGACAGCGCGAACACCGGGGAGCTGTTTTTT,CASSPVDSANTGELFF
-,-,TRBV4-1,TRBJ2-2,TGCGCCAGCAGGGCAAACAGGGTAGCCGGGGAGCTGTTTTTT,CASRANRVAGELFF
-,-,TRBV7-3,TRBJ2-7,TGTGCCAGCAGCCCCCAGCAGTACTTC,CASSPQQYF
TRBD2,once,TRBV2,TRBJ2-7,TGTGCCAGCAAGCTACTAGCGCACGAGCAGTACTTC,CASKLLAHEQYF
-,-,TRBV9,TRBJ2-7,TGTGCCAGCAGCCTAGGGGGGGCGCCGTCCAACGAGCAGTACTTC,CASSLGGAPSNEQYF
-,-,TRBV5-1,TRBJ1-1,TGCGCCAGCAGCTTGACCGGCCAGAGGAACACTGAAGCTTTCTTT,CASSLTGQRNTEAFF
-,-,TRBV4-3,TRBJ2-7,TGCGCCAGCAGCCAAGCGGCGGGAAACTACGAGCAGTACTTC,CASSQAAGNYEQYF
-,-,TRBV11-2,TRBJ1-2,TGTGCCAGCAGCTTAGTAAGGACGGCAGGTTATGGCTACACCTTC,CASSLVRTAGYGYTF
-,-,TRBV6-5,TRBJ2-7,TGTGCCAGCAGCCCCGGGGGCTACGAGCAGTACTTC,CASSPGGYEQYF
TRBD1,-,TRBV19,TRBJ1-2,TGTGCCAGTGTAGAGGGACAGGGAATCGGCGGCTACACCTTC,CASVEGQGIGGYTF
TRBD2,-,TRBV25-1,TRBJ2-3,TGTGCCAGCAGTGTCACTAGCGGTCCAGATACGCAGTATTTT,CASSVTSGPDTQYF
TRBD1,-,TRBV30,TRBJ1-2,TGTGCCTGGAGTCCCGGACAGGGCGGCTATGGCTACACCTTC,CAWSPGQGGYGYTF
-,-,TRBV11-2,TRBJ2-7,TGTGCCAGCAGCCCCCAGGAAGGGGCGTTTTTCTACGAGCAGTACTTC,CASSPQEGAFFYEQYF